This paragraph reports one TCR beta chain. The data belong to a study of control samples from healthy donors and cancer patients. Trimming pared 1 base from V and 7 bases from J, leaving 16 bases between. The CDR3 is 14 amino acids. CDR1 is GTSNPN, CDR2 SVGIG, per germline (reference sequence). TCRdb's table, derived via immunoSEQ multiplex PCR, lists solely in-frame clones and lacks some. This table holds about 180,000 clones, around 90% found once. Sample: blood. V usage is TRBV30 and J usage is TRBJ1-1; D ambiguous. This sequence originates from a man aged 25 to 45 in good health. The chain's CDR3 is CAWSGIGWTGEAFF. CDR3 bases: TGTGCCTGGAGTGGAATAGGTTGGACGGGTGAAGCTTTCTTT.